Below, 26 T cell receptor beta chains from the same sample are listed, as sequenced in a study of T cell changes during pregnancy in multiple sclerosis. Generated by immunoSEQ multiplex PCR, the TCRdb table keeps only in-frame clones and is missing some. This repertoire shows about 100,000 clones, less than 95% found once; its top ten account for about 0.75%. The input for sequencing was peripheral blood, taken in the second trimester of pregnancy. These receptors were collected from a female donor in good health, enrolled as a control in a pregnancy study.

The V gene is TRBV28, the J gene TRBJ1-4; D is possibly TRBD1 (6 bases). The V gene lost 4 bases and the J gene lost 1 base, with 16 bases spanning the gap. CDR1 is MDHEN, CDR2 SYDVKM, per germline. This CDR3 comprises 17 residues. The CDR3 protein is CASSSPGQQGTNEKLFF. The CDR3 DNA follows: TGTGCCAGCAGTTCCCCCGGGCAACAGGGAACTAATGAAAAACTGTTTTTT. The complete variable domain, with remaining parts taken from reference TRBV28 and TRBJ1-4, reads DVKVTQSSRYLVKRTGEKVFLECVQDMDHENMFWYRQDPGLGLRLIYFSYDVKMKEKGDIPEGYSVSREKKERFSLILESASTNQTSMYLCASSSPGQQGTNEKLFFGSGTQLSVL.

The genes are TRBV19 and TRBJ1-5; 7 nucleotides line up with TRBD1. Trimming cost V 4 bases and J 3 bases; bases outside gene matches: 6. This CDR3 has 15 residues. Germline V CDR1 and CDR2: LNHDA, SQIVND (reference sequence). CDR3 sequence: CASSTQKGANQPQHF. The CDR3 nucleotides are TGTGCCAGTAGTACCCAAAAGGGGGCCAATCAGCCCCAGCATTTT.

The V call is TRBV4-1, the J call TRBJ2-3, with 7 bases that match TRBD2. The CDR3 spans 16 residues. Germline V CDR1 and CDR2: MGHRA, YSYEKL. The V and J ends lost 4 bases and 0 bases, in that order; junction bases with no gene match: 7. In DNA form, the CDR3 reads TGCGCCAGCAGCCCCGCTAGCGGAGCTAGCACAGATACGCAGTATTTT. Translation: CASSPASGASTDTQYF.

The V gene is TRBV9, the J gene TRBJ1-2; possibly TRBD1 for D (5 bases). Trimming took off 0 bases at V and 8 bases at J, with 14 bases between the two ends. Germline V gene data show CDR1 as SGDLS and CDR2 as YYNGEE. CDR3 length equals 14 residues. In nucleotides, the CDR3 is TGTGCCAGCAGCGTAGCTCTCGGGGGTGGGGGCTACACCTTC. Translated, it gives CASSVALGGGGYTF.

The chain joins TRBV28 to TRBJ1-2, with TRBD1 identical over 8 bases. The CDR3 length is 13 residues. The V gene end was trimmed by 2 bases and the J gene end by 8 bases; junction bases not matched to a gene: 4. Germline CDR1 is MDHEN and CDR2 is SYDVKM. The CDR3 spells CASSLQGAHGYTF. For the CDR3, the DNA is TGTGCCAGCAGTTTACAGGGGGCGCACGGCTACACCTTC.

V gene TRBV5-1 combines with J gene TRBJ2-1, with D unresolved. Trimming took 6 bases from V and 3 from J, leaving 16 bases between them. Per the germline V gene, CDR1 is SGHRS and CDR2 is YFSETQ. The CDR3 runs to 15 residues. CDR3 region: CASTKNRPDYNEQFF. Written as DNA, the CDR3 is TGCGCCAGCACCAAAAACAGACCGGACTACAATGAGCAGTTCTTC.

The chain couples TRBV19 to TRBJ2-2; 11 positions match TRBD1. The CDR3 totals 17 residues. The germline CDR1 and CDR2 sequences are LNHDA and SQIVND (reference sequence). Germline trimming cut 3 bases from V and 7 bases from J; bases unmatched to any gene: 10. CDR3 loop: CASSIFAGQGVVGELFF. Here the CDR3 DNA reads TGTGCCAGTAGTATTTTCGCGGGACAGGGGGTTGTCGGGGAGCTGTTTTTT.

The V gene is TRBV25-1, the J gene TRBJ1-1; D is undetermined. V was clipped by 2 bases and J by 2 bases, with 12 bases between them. This CDR3 contains 15 residues. Germline-derived CDR1 and CDR2 are MGHDK and SYGVNS. CDR3 DNA: TGTGCCAGCAGTGAAGGAGGGTCGGGTAACACTGAAGCTTTCTTT. It translates to CASSEGGSGNTEAFF.

The rearrangement uses TRBV5-4 and TRBJ2-2; 7 bases are a match to TRBD1. The length of the CDR3 is 15 residues. Germline V gene data show CDR1 as SGHNT and CDR2 as YYREEE (reference sequence). J was trimmed by 1 base and V by 2 bases; bases with no gene match: 2. CDR3 loop: CASSLNRGNTGELFF. The CDR3 DNA reads TGTGCCAGCAGCTTAAACAGGGGGAACACCGGGGAGCTGTTTTTT.

The rearrangement uses TRBV27 and TRBJ2-3, with TRBD1 matching over 7 bases. Trimming at V came to 2 bases and at J to 2 bases, leaving 4 bases not matched to a gene. The CDR3 is 15 residues long. Germline CDR1 MNHEY, CDR2 SMNVEV (reference sequence). CDR3 in DNA: TGTGCCAGCAGTTTAGACAGGGCGTCCACAGATACGCAGTATTTT. Its translation: CASSLDRASTDTQYF.

This chain joins TRBV27 and TRBJ2-3, with D tentatively TRBD2 (6 bases). The CDR3 has 15 amino acids. Trimming removed 2 bases at V and 2 bases at J, with 11 bases between. Germline values: CDR1 MNHEY, CDR2 SMNVEV (reference sequence). CDR3 coding DNA: TGTGCCAGCAGTTTAGGTAGCGGCAACACAGATACGCAGTATTTT. It specifies CASSLGSGNTDTQYF.

The chain joins TRBV5-1 to TRBJ1-1, with D possibly TRBD1 on 5 matching bases. The CDR3 runs 13 residues. Trimming cost V 4 bases and J 1 base, with 8 bases left between them. CDR1 is SGHRS and CDR2 is YFSETQ in the germline V gene. CDR3 nucleotides: TGCGCCAGCAGCCAGACAGCGAACACTGAAGCTTTCTTT. Translation gives CASSQTANTEAFF.

The V call is TRBV28, the J call TRBJ2-7; 7 bases match TRBD2. In germline, CDR1 is MDHEN, CDR2 SYDVKM. The CDR3 sequence is 15 residues long. Unmatched junction bases numbered 6, after V lost 2 bases and J lost 2 bases. Here the CDR3 reads CASSLQRGRTYEQYF. The CDR3 DNA follows: TGTGCCAGCAGTTTACAGCGGGGCCGAACCTACGAGCAGTACTTC. The whole variable domain, filled in from reference TRBV28 and TRBJ2-7, reads DVKVTQSSRYLVKRTGEKVFLECVQDMDHENMFWYRQDPGLGLRLIYFSYDVKMKEKGDIPEGYSVSREKKERFSLILESASTNQTSMYLCASSLQRGRTYEQYFGPGTRLTVT.

This clone was seen a single time. In nucleotides, the CDR3 is TGTGCCAGCAGCTTAGCGGGGACAGACAATGAAAAACTGTTTTTT. It encodes CASSLAGTDNEKLFF. The chain links TRBV7-9 to TRBJ1-4, with TRBD1 matching over 7 bases. V gave up 0 bases and J gave up 5 bases; unmatched junction bases: 3. Germline V gene lookup returns CDR1 SEHNR and CDR2 FQNEAQ (reference sequence). This CDR3 has 15 amino acids.

As to this clone: The same CDR3 arises from other DNA sequences in this sample as well. The chain joins TRBV5-1 to TRBJ2-5; D is perhaps TRBD1 (5 bases). CDR3 size: 13 residues. Germline values: CDR1 SGHRS, CDR2 YFSETQ. Trimming removed 5 bases from V and 1 base from J, with 9 bases in between. The CDR3 DNA reads as TGCGCCAGCAGTGGAAGGGGCCAAGAGACCCAGTACTTC. Translating it yields CASSGRGQETQYF.

This clone was recorded once. The chain joins TRBV7-2 to TRBJ2-1; 7 bases are a match to TRBD2. The germline CDR1 and CDR2 sequences are SGHTA and FQGNSA. The ends lost 4 bases at V and 4 bases at J; junction bases unmatched: 10. The CDR3 runs to 16 residues. CDR3 residues: CASSSQAGLGYNEQFF. CDR3 DNA sequence: TGTGCCAGCAGCTCACAAGCGGGATTAGGGTACAATGAGCAGTTCTTC.

This clone was detected once. The chain has TRBV14 and TRBJ2-5; 7 nucleotides agree with TRBD2. After removal of 4 bases from V and 1 base from J, the junction contained 3 bases not matched to a gene. Germline V CDR1 and CDR2: SGHDN, FVKESK. The CDR3 length is 14 residues. CDR3 protein: CASSPRGIQETQYF. The CDR3 region has the DNA TGTGCCAGCAGCCCGCGGGGGATCCAAGAGACCCAGTACTTC.

The genes are TRBV7-6 and TRBJ2-2; a weak D match, TRBD2 (5 bases). V lost 0 bases, J lost 1 base, and 6 bases lay in between. The CDR3 is made up of 15 amino acids. CDR1 is SGHVS and CDR2 is FNYEAQ in the germline V gene. The CDR3 nucleotides are TGTGCCAGCAGCTTAGCAGGGAGGAACACCGGGGAGCTGTTTTTT. Protein: CASSLAGRNTGELFF.

The rearrangement links TRBV5-1 to TRBJ2-5, with 13 nucleotides matching TRBD2. Germline loops: CDR1 SGHRS, CDR2 YFSETQ. Trimming removed 3 bases from V and 5 bases from J; junction bases left unmatched: 4. The CDR3 length is 15 residues. The CDR3 loop reads CASSWTSGSRETQYF. In nucleotides, the CDR3 is TGCGCCAGCAGCTGGACTAGCGGGAGCAGGGAGACCCAGTACTTC. The whole variable domain, filled in from reference TRBV5-1 and TRBJ2-5, reads KAGVTQTPRYLIKTRGQQVTLSCSPISGHRSVSWYQQTPGQGLQFLFEYFSETQRNKGNFPGRFSGRQFSNSRSEMNVSTLELGDSALYLCASSWTSGSRETQYFGPGTRLLVL.

DNA for the CDR3: TGTGCCAGCAGATCCGGGGGCTATGGCTACACCTTC. It codes for CASRSGGYGYTF. The V and J genes are TRBV28 and TRBJ1-2; the D gene is possibly TRBD1 (5 bases). Germline V lookup: CDR1 MDHEN, CDR2 SYDVKM. V was trimmed by 6 bases and J by 4 bases, leaving 9 bases between them. This CDR3 contains 12 residues.

The V call is TRBV28, the J call TRBJ1-5; TRBD1 matches at 7 bases. Germline values: CDR1 MDHEN, CDR2 SYDVKM. Germline trimming cut 6 bases from V and 2 bases from J; bases unmatched to any gene: 7. The CDR3 runs 15 residues. CDR3 in amino acids: CASRTDRTGNQPQHF. The CDR3 DNA reads TGTGCCAGCAGGACGGACAGGACCGGCAATCAGCCCCAGCATTTT.

This clone has just a few counts. CDR3 sequence: CASSGLAGNIQYF. In DNA, the CDR3 is TGTGCCAGCAGCGGACTAGCCGGGAACATTCAGTACTTC. This chain uses TRBV9 with TRBJ2-4; the match to TRBD2 covers 7 bases. Trimming cost V 3 bases and J 7 bases; bases outside gene matches: 4. Per germline, CDR1 SGDLS and CDR2 YYNGEE. The CDR3 length is 13 residues. Using reference TRBV9 and TRBJ2-4 for the parts outside the CDR3, the full variable domain is DSGVTQTPKHLITATGQRVTLRCSPRSGDLSVYWYQQSLDQGLQFLIQYYNGEERAKGNILERFSAQQFPDLHSELNLSSLELGDSALYFCASSGLAGNIQYFGAGTRLSVL.

This clone was counted once. The chain carries TRBV19 and TRBJ1-2; 8 bases agree with TRBD1. Looked up from germline, CDR1 is LNHDA and CDR2 is SQIVND (reference sequence). The CDR3 is made up of 18 amino acids. The V gene end was trimmed by 6 bases and the J gene end by 4 bases; junction bases not matched to a gene: 19. The CDR3 region is CASSMRGQGIRSSYGYTF. As DNA, the CDR3 is TGTGCCAGTAGCATGAGAGGACAGGGAATTAGGTCGAGCTATGGCTACACCTTC.

The rearrangement joins TRBV19 to TRBJ1-5; D gene uncertain. This CDR3 comprises 13 residues. CDR1 is LNHDA, CDR2 SQIVND, per germline (reference sequence). Deletions cut 3 bases from V and 5 bases from J, with 8 bases between. CDR3 residues: CASSIWRDQPQHF. CDR3 nucleotide sequence: TGTGCCAGTAGTATTTGGAGAGATCAGCCCCAGCATTTT.

The rearrangement links TRBV6-5 to TRBJ2-5; 8 nucleotides match TRBD1. CDR3 size: 14 residues. Germline V gene lookup returns CDR1 MNHEY and CDR2 SVGAGI. V shed 4 bases, J shed 4 bases, and the junction held 5 bases outside the gene matches. Here the CDR3 DNA reads TGTGCCAGCAGTTTATCGACAGGGGTAGAGACCCAGTACTTC. It translates to CASSLSTGVETQYF.

This chain links TRBV7-2 with TRBJ2-7; 7 positions match TRBD1. The CDR3 has 12 residues. With V trimmed by 8 bases and J by 7 bases, 8 bases remained unmatched. From germline, CDR1 is SGHTA and CDR2 FQGNSA. CDR3 DNA: TGTGCCAGCTCGACAGGGCCTCAAGAGCAGTACTTC. Translating gives CASSTGPQEQYF.